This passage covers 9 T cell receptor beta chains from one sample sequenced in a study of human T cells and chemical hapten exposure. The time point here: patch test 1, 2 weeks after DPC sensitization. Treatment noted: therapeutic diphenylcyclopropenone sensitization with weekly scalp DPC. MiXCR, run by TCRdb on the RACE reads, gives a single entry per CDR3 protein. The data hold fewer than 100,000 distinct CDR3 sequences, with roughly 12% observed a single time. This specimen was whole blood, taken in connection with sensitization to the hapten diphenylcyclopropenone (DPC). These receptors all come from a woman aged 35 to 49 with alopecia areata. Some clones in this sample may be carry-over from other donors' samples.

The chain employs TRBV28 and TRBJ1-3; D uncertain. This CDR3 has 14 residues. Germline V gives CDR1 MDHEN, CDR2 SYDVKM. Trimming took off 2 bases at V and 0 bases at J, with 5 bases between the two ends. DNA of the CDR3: TGTGCCAGCAGTTTAGGAATCTCTGGAAACACCATATATTTT. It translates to CASSLGISGNTIYF.

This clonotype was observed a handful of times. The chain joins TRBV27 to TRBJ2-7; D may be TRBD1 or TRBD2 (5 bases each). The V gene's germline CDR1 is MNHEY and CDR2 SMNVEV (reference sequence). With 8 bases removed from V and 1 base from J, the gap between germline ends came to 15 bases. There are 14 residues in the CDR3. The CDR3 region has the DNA TGTGCCAGCGCCAGGGACCGGATTTCCTACGAGCAGTACTTC. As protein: CASARDRISYEQYF.

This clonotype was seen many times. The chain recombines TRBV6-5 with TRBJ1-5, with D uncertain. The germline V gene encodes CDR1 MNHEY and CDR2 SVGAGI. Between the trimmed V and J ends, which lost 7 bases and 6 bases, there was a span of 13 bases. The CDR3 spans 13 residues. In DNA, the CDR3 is TGTGCCAGCAAAGGGCCCCGGGGTCAGCCCCAGCATTTT. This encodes CASKGPRGQPQHF.

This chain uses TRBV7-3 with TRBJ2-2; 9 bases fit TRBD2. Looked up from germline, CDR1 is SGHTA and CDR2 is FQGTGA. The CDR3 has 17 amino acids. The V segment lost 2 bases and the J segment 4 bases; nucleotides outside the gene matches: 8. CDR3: CASSLLPSGMVTGELFF. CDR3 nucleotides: TGTGCCAGCAGCTTATTACCTAGCGGGATGGTCACCGGGGAGCTGTTTTTT.

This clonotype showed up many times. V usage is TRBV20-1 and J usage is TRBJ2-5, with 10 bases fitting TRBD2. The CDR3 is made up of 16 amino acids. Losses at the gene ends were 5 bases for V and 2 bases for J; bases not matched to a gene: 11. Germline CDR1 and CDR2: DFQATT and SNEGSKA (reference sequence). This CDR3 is CSAPKGASGGQETQYF. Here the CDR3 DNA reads TGCAGTGCTCCCAAGGGGGCTAGCGGGGGACAAGAGACCCAGTACTTC.

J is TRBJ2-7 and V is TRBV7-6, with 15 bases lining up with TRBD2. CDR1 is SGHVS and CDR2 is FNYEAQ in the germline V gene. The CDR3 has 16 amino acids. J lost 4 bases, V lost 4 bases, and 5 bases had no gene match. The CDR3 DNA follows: TGTGCCAGCAGCTCCCAAGGGACTAGCGGGAGGTACGAGCAGTACTTC. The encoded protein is CASSSQGTSGRYEQYF.

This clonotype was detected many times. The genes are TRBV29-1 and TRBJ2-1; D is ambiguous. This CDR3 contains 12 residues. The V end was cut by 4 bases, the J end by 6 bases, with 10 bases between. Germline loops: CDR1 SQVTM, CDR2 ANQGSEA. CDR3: CSVVQFGNEQFF. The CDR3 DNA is TGCAGCGTTGTGCAGTTCGGCAATGAGCAGTTCTTC.

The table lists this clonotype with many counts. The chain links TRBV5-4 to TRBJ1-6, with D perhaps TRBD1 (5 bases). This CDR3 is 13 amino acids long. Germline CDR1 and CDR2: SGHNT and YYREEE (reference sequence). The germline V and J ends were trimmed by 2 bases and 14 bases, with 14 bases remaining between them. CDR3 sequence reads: CASSLPPGRTLHF. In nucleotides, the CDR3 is TGTGCCAGCAGCTTACCCCCAGGGCGTACCCTCCACTTT.

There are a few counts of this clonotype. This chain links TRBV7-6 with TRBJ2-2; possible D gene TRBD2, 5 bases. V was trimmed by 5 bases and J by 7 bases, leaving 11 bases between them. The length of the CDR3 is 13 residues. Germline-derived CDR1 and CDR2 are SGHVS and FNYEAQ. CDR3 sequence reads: CASSPGGGGELFF. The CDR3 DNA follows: TGTGCCAGCAGCCCCGGCGGAGGCGGGGAGCTGTTTTTT.